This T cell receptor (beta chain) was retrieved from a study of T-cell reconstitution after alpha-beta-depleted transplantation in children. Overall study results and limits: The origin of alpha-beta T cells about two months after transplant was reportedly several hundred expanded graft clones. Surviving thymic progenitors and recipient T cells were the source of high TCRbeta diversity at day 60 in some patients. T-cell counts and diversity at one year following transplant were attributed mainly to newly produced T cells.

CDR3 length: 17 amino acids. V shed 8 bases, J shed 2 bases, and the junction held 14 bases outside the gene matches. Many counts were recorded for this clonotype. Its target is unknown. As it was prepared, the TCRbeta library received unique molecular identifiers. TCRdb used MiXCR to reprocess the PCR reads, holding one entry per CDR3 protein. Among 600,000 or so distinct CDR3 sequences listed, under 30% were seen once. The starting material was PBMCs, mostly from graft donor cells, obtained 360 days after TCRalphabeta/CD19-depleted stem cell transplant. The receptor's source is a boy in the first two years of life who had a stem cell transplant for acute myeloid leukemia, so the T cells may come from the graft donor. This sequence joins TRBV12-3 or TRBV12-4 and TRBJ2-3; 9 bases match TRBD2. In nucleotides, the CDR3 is TGTGCCAGCTGCTCCCGGGGGCTAGCGGGGACCACAGATACGCAGTATTTT. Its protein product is CASCSRGLAGTTDTQYF.